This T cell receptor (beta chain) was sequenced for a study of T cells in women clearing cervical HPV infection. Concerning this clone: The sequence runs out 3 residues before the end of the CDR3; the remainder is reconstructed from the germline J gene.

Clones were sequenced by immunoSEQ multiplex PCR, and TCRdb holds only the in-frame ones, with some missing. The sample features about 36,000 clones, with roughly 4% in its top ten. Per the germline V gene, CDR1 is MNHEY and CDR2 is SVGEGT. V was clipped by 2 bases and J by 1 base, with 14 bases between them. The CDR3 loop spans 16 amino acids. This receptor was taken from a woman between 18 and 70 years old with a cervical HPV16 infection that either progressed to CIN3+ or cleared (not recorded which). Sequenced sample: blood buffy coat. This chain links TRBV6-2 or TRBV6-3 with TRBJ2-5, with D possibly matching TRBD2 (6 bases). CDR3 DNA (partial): TGTGCCAGCAGTTACCCTGCGGGGCCCTTCCAAGAGACC. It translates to CASSYPAGPFQET. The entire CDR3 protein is CASSYPAGPFQETQYF.